The entry below describes one T cell receptor (beta chain). The entry originates in a study of blood T cell repertoires in COVID-19. Overall study context: T cells, B-cell-depleted T cells, or PBMCs supplied cDNA or gDNA.

In the authors' workflow: Nucleated cell number was recorded as an estimate derived from reference gene primer amplification. TCRdb's table, derived via immunoSEQ multiplex PCR, lists solely in-frame clones and lacks some. D and trimming were read from the DNA, whereas the V and J calls and clone size are those reported in that table. The sample holds approximately 200,000 clones, about 85% seen once. The CDR3 has 13 amino acids. The germline V gene has CDR1 MNHEY and CDR2 SVGAGI. V dropped 7 bases and J dropped 1 base, with 10 bases sitting between them. The TCR was taken from a man aged 30 to 45 with acute or convalescent COVID-19. This chain links TRBV6-5 with TRBJ1-1, with unresolved D. Sequenced: peripheral blood. CDR3 bases: TGTGCCAGCAATACTAAGAGGAACACTGAAGCTTTCTTT. It codes for CASNTKRNTEAFF.